This record concerns one T cell receptor beta chain sequence. Its antigen is still unknown. The entry originates in a study of T cells in localized non-small cell lung cancer. Study-wide results and caveats: A median of approximately 54 clones ranked among the top 100 in tumor appeared in adjacent lung. Higher T cell density in the blood was associated with longer overall survival, whereas higher adjacent-lung clonality associated with shorter survival.

The table came from immunoSEQ multiplex PCR; TCRdb's copy has only in-frame clones and leaves some out. This sample yields over 45,000 clones, of which around 77% are seen a single time; around 16% belongs to the top ten. Germline values: CDR1 LNHDA, CDR2 SQIVND (reference sequence). V lost 6 bases to trimming and J lost 4 bases, with 16 bases between them. The CDR3 spans 15 residues. The genes are TRBV19 and TRBJ2-1; the D gene is possibly TRBD2 (6 bases). The receptor was derived from a man aged 35-75 years with stage I squamous cell lung carcinoma. Sequences were derived from peripheral blood, sampled before any cancer treatment. CDR3 sequence reads: CASREGLAHYNEQFF. CDR3 sequence (DNA): TGTGCCAGTAGAGAAGGGCTAGCGCATTACAATGAGCAGTTCTTC.